This T cell receptor beta chain was documented in a study of cytomegalovirus exposure and HLA in healthy donors. Study-level results: The study put 150 or so TCR beta chains on its list as cytomegalovirus-associated.

The study ran its PCR with 60 Vbeta and 13 Jbeta primers. TCRdb's table, derived via immunoSEQ multiplex PCR, lists solely in-frame clones and lacks some. Of about 150,000 clones detected, 70% appear once; the ten largest clones hold roughly 1.9%. This clone has just a few counts. The antigen is not known. The origin of this receptor is a woman aged 55-69 years in good health and CMV-seropositive. Sequencing input: PBMCs.

The chain's CDR3 is CASSFSSLQYF. CDR3 in DNA: TGTGCCAGCAGCTTTAGCAGCCTACAGTACTTC. V usage is TRBV13 and J usage is TRBJ2-7; D call uncertain. This CDR3 comprises 11 residues. CDR1 is PRHDT and CDR2 is FYEKMQ in the germline V gene (reference sequence). V was shortened by 3 bases and J by 10 bases, with 10 bases between the two germline ends.